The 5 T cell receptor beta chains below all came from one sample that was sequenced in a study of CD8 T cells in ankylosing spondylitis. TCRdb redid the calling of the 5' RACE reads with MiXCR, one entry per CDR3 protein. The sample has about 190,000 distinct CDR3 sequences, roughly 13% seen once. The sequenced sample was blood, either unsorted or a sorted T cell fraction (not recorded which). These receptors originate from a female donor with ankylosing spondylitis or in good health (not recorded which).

The CDR3 DNA reads as TGTGCCAGCAGGGATCTAGCGGGGAACTCCTACAATGAGCAGTTCTTC. Its protein product is CASRDLAGNSYNEQFF. The V and J genes are TRBV6-2 or TRBV6-3 and TRBJ2-1; 9 bases align to TRBD2. Germline values: CDR1 MNHEY, CDR2 SVGEGT. The CDR3 has 16 amino acids. Trimming removed 6 bases from V and 0 bases from J; junction bases left unmatched: 6.

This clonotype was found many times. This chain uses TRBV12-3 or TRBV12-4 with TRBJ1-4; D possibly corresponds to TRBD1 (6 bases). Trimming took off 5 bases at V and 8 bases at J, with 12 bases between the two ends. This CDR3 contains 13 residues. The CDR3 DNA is TGTGCCAGCAGTAATTCGGGGACAGAAAAACTGTTTTTT. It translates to CASSNSGTEKLFF.

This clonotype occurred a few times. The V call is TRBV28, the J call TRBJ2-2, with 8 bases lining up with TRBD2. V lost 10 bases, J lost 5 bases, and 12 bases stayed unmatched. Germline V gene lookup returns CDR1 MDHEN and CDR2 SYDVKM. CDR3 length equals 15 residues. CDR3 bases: TGTGCCACCTCTTCCGAGCGGGAGAGAACCGGGGAGCTGTTTTTT. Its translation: CATSSERERTGELFF.

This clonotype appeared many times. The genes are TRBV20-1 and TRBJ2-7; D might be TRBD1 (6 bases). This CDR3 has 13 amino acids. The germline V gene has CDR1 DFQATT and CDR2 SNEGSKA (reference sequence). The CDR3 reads CRADSGLSYEQYF. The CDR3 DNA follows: TGCAGGGCGGACAGCGGTCTCTCCTACGAGCAGTACTTC.

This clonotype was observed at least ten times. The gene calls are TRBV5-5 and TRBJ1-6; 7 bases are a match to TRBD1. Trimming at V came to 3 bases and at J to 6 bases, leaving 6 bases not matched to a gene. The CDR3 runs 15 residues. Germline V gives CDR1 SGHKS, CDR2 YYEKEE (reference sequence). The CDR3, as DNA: TGTGCCAGCAGCTCACAACAGGGGTCTAATTCACCCCTCCACTTT. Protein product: CASSSQQGSNSPLHF.